This is a list of T cell receptor beta chains from one sample in a study of blood T cell repertoires in COVID-19. Clones were sequenced by immunoSEQ multiplex PCR, and TCRdb holds only the in-frame ones, with some missing. The sample has roughly 30,000 clones; approximately 88% are singletons. The sample comprised peripheral blood. Source of these receptors: a human donor in a cohort sampled during active COVID-19. Each CDR3 is given with its conserved first and last residue. The D gene is left open where the match is weak. Clone size is shown for a subset of rows, as once, few, many or a class of expanded clone.

CDR3 protein: CASSLHGAGEQYF
CDR3 DNA: TGTGCCAGCAGCTTACATGGGGCAGGCGAGCAGTACTTC
J gene: TRBJ2-7
clone size: -
D gene: -
V gene: TRBV7-3

CDR3 protein: CASSHTRSGYTF
CDR3 DNA: TGTGCCAGCAGCCACACGAGGAGTGGCTACACCTTC
J gene: TRBJ1-2
clone size: -
D gene: -
V gene: TRBV12-3/TRBV12-4

CDR3 protein: CSVGLGNSNQPQHF
CDR3 DNA: TGCAGCGTGGGACTGGGAAATTCCAATCAGCCCCAGCATTTT
J gene: TRBJ1-5
clone size: -
D gene: -
V gene: TRBV29-1

CDR3 protein: CAEGARGPDGYTF
CDR3 DNA: TGTGCCGAGGGGGCAAGGGGACCCGACGGCTACACCTTC
J gene: TRBJ1-2
clone size: -
D gene: TRBD1
V gene: TRBV30

CDR3 protein: CASSTTGTRNGYTF
CDR3 DNA: TGTGCCAGCAGCACAACCGGGACTCGGAATGGCTACACCTTC
J gene: TRBJ1-2
clone size: -
D gene: -
V gene: TRBV7-9

CDR3 protein: CASSVGLAGGTPRQFF
CDR3 DNA: TGTGCCAGCAGCGTAGGGCTAGCGGGGGGAACTCCGAGGCAGTTCTTC
J gene: TRBJ2-1
clone size: -
D gene: TRBD2
V gene: TRBV9

CDR3 protein: CASNSPGTGKVDEKLFF
CDR3 DNA: TGTGCCAGTAACAGTCCCGGGACAGGGAAAGTTGATGAAAAACTGTTTTTT
J gene: TRBJ1-4
clone size: -
D gene: TRBD1
V gene: TRBV19

CDR3 protein: CASSYSIPGGTGYTF
CDR3 DNA: TGTGCCAGCAGTTACTCGATCCCGGGGGGGACTGGCTACACCTTC
J gene: TRBJ1-2
clone size: -
D gene: -
V gene: TRBV6-5

CDR3 protein: CASSQALRGNYGYTF
CDR3 DNA: TGTGCCAGCAGCCAAGCTCTGAGGGGGAACTATGGCTACACCTTC
J gene: TRBJ1-2
clone size: -
D gene: -
V gene: TRBV3-1/TRBV3-2

CDR3 protein: CASSSVPPRSNQPQHF
CDR3 DNA: TGTGCCAGCAGCTCAGTACCCCCACGATCCAATCAGCCCCAGCATTTT
J gene: TRBJ1-5
clone size: -
D gene: -
V gene: TRBV27

CDR3 protein: CASSGGAGNTQYF
CDR3 DNA: TGTGCCAGCAGCGGCGGAGCGGGAAATACGCAGTATTTT
J gene: TRBJ2-3
clone size: -
D gene: TRBD2
V gene: TRBV9

CDR3 protein: CASSLTSGNTGELFF
CDR3 DNA: TGTGCCAGCAGCTTGACTAGCGGAAACACCGGGGAGCTGTTTTTT
J gene: TRBJ2-2
clone size: -
D gene: TRBD2
V gene: TRBV7-3

CDR3 protein: CASSQERVAPGNTIYF
CDR3 DNA: TGTGCCAGCAGCCAAGAGAGGGTAGCTCCGGGAAACACCATATATTTT
J gene: TRBJ1-3
clone size: -
D gene: -
V gene: TRBV4-2

CDR3 protein: CASSQDWGGPYEQYF
CDR3 DNA: TGCGCCAGCAGCCAAGACTGGGGGGGCCCCTACGAGCAGTACTTC
J gene: TRBJ2-7
clone size: -
D gene: -
V gene: TRBV4-1

CDR3 protein: CASSETSGGYEQYF
CDR3 DNA: TGTGCCAGCAGCGAGACTAGCGGGGGATACGAGCAGTACTTC
J gene: TRBJ2-7
clone size: -
D gene: TRBD2
V gene: TRBV7-2

CDR3 protein: CASSPRQGDNSPLHF
CDR3 DNA: TGTGCCAGCAGCCCCAGGCAGGGGGATAATTCACCCCTCCACTTT
J gene: TRBJ1-6
clone size: -
D gene: TRBD1
V gene: TRBV6-2/TRBV6-3

CDR3 protein: CASSAGAGTEAFF
CDR3 DNA: TGCGCCAGCAGTGCAGGGGCCGGCACTGAAGCTTTCTTT
J gene: TRBJ1-1
clone size: -
D gene: -
V gene: TRBV10-1

CDR3 protein: CASSAGDRGNEQYF
CDR3 DNA: TGTGCCAGCAGCGCCGGGGACAGGGGTAACGAGCAGTACTTC
J gene: TRBJ2-7
clone size: -
D gene: TRBD1
V gene: TRBV9

CDR3 protein: CASSSVVQRGQETQYF
CDR3 DNA: TGTGCCAGCAGTTCTGTGGTTCAGAGAGGTCAAGAGACCCAGTACTTC
J gene: TRBJ2-5
clone size: -
D gene: -
V gene: TRBV6-6

CDR3 protein: CASSPLRENYEQYF
CDR3 DNA: TGTGCCAGCAGCCCCTTGAGGGAAAACTACGAGCAGTACTTC
J gene: TRBJ2-7
clone size: -
D gene: -
V gene: TRBV14

CDR3 protein: CASSSDSPYYGYTF
CDR3 DNA: TGTGCCAGTAGTTCGGACTCACCCTACTATGGCTACACCTTC
J gene: TRBJ1-2
clone size: -
D gene: -
V gene: TRBV19

CDR3 protein: CASSQTGTGPTRNTIYF
CDR3 DNA: TGCGCCAGCAGCCAGACCGGGACAGGGCCGACGAGAAACACCATATATTTT
J gene: TRBJ1-3
clone size: -
D gene: TRBD1
V gene: TRBV4-3

CDR3 protein: CASSLSDEGYTF
CDR3 DNA: TGTGCCAGCAGCTTAAGTGATGAGGGCTACACCTTC
J gene: TRBJ1-2
clone size: -
D gene: -
V gene: TRBV7-9

CDR3 protein: CASSEDREEGTEAFF
CDR3 DNA: TGTGCCAGCAGCGAAGACAGGGAGGAGGGCACTGAAGCTTTCTTT
J gene: TRBJ1-1
clone size: -
D gene: TRBD1
V gene: TRBV7-3

CDR3 protein: CASSLTSGTASSGNTIYF
CDR3 DNA: TGTGCCAGCAGCTTAACCTCCGGGACAGCGAGCTCTGGAAACACCATATATTTT
J gene: TRBJ1-3
clone size: few
D gene: TRBD1
V gene: TRBV7-9

CDR3 protein: CASSLAGHNGELFF
CDR3 DNA: TGTGCCAGCAGCTTGGCTGGCCATAACGGGGAGCTGTTTTTT
J gene: TRBJ2-2
clone size: once
D gene: -
V gene: TRBV5-4

CDR3 protein: CASSQWMGASTDEQFF
CDR3 DNA: TGTGCCAGCAGCCAATGGATGGGGGCCTCCACCGATGAGCAGTTCTTC
J gene: TRBJ2-1
clone size: -
D gene: -
V gene: TRBV3-1/TRBV3-2

CDR3 protein: CASSPLRTSGNPQYF
CDR3 DNA: TGTGCCAGTAGTCCCCTCCGGACTAGCGGAAACCCGCAGTATTTT
J gene: TRBJ2-3
clone size: -
D gene: TRBD2
V gene: TRBV19

CDR3 protein: CASKTREGTSYNEQFF
CDR3 DNA: TGTGCCAGCAAAACGAGGGAGGGTACGTCCTACAATGAGCAGTTCTTC
J gene: TRBJ2-1
clone size: -
D gene: TRBD2
V gene: TRBV11-2

CDR3 protein: CASSLSSDEQFF
CDR3 DNA: TGTGCCAGCAGCTTGAGTAGCGATGAGCAGTTCTTC
J gene: TRBJ2-1
clone size: -
D gene: -
V gene: TRBV5-6

CDR3 protein: CAISEGLGAPSYEQYF
CDR3 DNA: TGTGCCATCAGTGAGGGGTTGGGGGCGCCCTCCTACGAGCAGTACTTC
J gene: TRBJ2-7
clone size: -
D gene: -
V gene: TRBV10-3

CDR3 protein: CASSLGRGFYNEQFF
CDR3 DNA: TGTGCCAGCAGCTTAGGCAGGGGTTTTTACAATGAGCAGTTCTTC
J gene: TRBJ2-1
clone size: -
D gene: -
V gene: TRBV7-2

CDR3 protein: CASSLDQGGGGQPQHF
CDR3 DNA: TGTGCCAGCAGCTTAGATCAAGGGGGTGGCGGGCAGCCCCAGCATTTT
J gene: TRBJ1-5
clone size: few
D gene: -
V gene: TRBV11-2

CDR3 protein: CASSLVLAGKDTQYF
CDR3 DNA: TGTGCCAGCAGCTTAGTTCTAGCGGGCAAAGATACGCAGTATTTT
J gene: TRBJ2-3
clone size: -
D gene: TRBD2
V gene: TRBV7-2

CDR3 protein: CASKSYNEQFF
CDR3 DNA: TGTGCCAGCAAGAGTTACAATGAGCAGTTCTTC
J gene: TRBJ2-1
clone size: once
D gene: -
V gene: TRBV2

CDR3 protein: CASSQRTGQRQGDTGELFF
CDR3 DNA: TGCGCCAGCAGCCAACGTACGGGTCAGAGACAGGGAGACACCGGGGAGCTGTTTTTT
J gene: TRBJ2-2
clone size: -
D gene: TRBD1
V gene: TRBV4-1

CDR3 protein: CASSQTSGGAYEQYF
CDR3 DNA: TGTGCCAGTAGTCAGACTAGCGGGGGGGCCTACGAGCAGTACTTC
J gene: TRBJ2-7
clone size: -
D gene: TRBD2
V gene: TRBV19

CDR3 protein: CASSHPTGQTEAFF
CDR3 DNA: TGCGCCAGCAGCCACCCGACAGGCCAAACTGAAGCTTTCTTT
J gene: TRBJ1-1
clone size: -
D gene: -
V gene: TRBV4-1

CDR3 protein: CASSQWGRNNEQFF
CDR3 DNA: TGTGCCAGCAGCCAATGGGGGAGGAACAATGAGCAGTTCTTC
J gene: TRBJ2-1
clone size: -
D gene: -
V gene: TRBV3-1/TRBV3-2

CDR3 protein: CASSYSTRLNTEAFF
CDR3 DNA: TGTGCCAGCAGTTACTCGACGAGGTTGAACACTGAAGCTTTCTTT
J gene: TRBJ1-1
clone size: -
D gene: -
V gene: TRBV6-5

CDR3 protein: CASSQNRENYGYTF
CDR3 DNA: TGCGCCAGCAGCCAAAACAGGGAGAACTATGGCTACACCTTC
J gene: TRBJ1-2
clone size: -
D gene: -
V gene: TRBV4-3

CDR3 protein: CASSSGQETQYF
CDR3 DNA: TGTGCCAGCTCATCGGGCCAAGAGACCCAGTACTTC
J gene: TRBJ2-5
clone size: -
D gene: -
V gene: TRBV9

CDR3 protein: CASSLGSPRSANSPLHF
CDR3 DNA: TGTGCCAGCAGCTTGGGCAGCCCGAGGTCCGCTAATTCACCCCTCCACTTT
J gene: TRBJ1-6
clone size: -
D gene: -
V gene: TRBV5-4

CDR3 protein: CASRERTTGNEKLFF
CDR3 DNA: TGTGCCAGTAGAGAGAGAACGACAGGGAATGAAAAACTGTTTTTT
J gene: TRBJ1-4
clone size: -
D gene: TRBD1
V gene: TRBV19

CDR3 protein: CATRDSYGYTF
CDR3 DNA: TGTGCCACCCGGGACAGCTATGGCTACACCTTC
J gene: TRBJ1-2
clone size: -
D gene: TRBD1
V gene: TRBV6-5

CDR3 protein: CASTKEVWVGNTEAFF
CDR3 DNA: TGTGCCAGCACTAAGGAGGTTTGGGTGGGGAACACTGAAGCTTTCTTT
J gene: TRBJ1-1
clone size: -
D gene: -
V gene: TRBV28

CDR3 protein: CASRGGYQPQHF
CDR3 DNA: TGTGCCAGCAGGGGGGGATATCAGCCCCAGCATTTT
J gene: TRBJ1-5
clone size: -
D gene: -
V gene: TRBV2

CDR3 protein: CASSADRGMSSPLHF
CDR3 DNA: TGTGCCAGCAGTGCGGACAGGGGTATGAGTTCACCCCTCCACTTT
J gene: TRBJ1-6
clone size: -
D gene: TRBD1
V gene: TRBV9

CDR3 protein: CASSLAGNGPGELFF
CDR3 DNA: TGTGCCAGCAGCTTGGCGGGGAATGGGCCCGGGGAGCTGTTTTTT
J gene: TRBJ2-2
clone size: -
D gene: -
V gene: TRBV5-4

CDR3 protein: CASSPEGGSEAFF
CDR3 DNA: TGTGCCAGTAGTCCCGAGGGGGGGTCTGAAGCTTTCTTT
J gene: TRBJ1-1
clone size: once
D gene: -
V gene: TRBV19

CDR3 protein: CASSPGGNQPQHF
CDR3 DNA: TGTGCCAGCTCACCGGGAGGGAATCAGCCCCAGCATTTT
J gene: TRBJ1-5
clone size: -
D gene: -
V gene: TRBV18

CDR3 protein: CASSLVAGSSYNEQFF
CDR3 DNA: TGTGCCAGCAGCTTAGTTGCGGGGAGCTCCTACAATGAGCAGTTCTTC
J gene: TRBJ2-1
clone size: -
D gene: -
V gene: TRBV7-2

CDR3 protein: CASNPSTGLWEKLFF
CDR3 DNA: TGTGCCAGTAACCCCAGCACAGGGTTGTGGGAAAAACTGTTTTTT
J gene: TRBJ1-4
clone size: -
D gene: -
V gene: TRBV19

CDR3 protein: CASSYGTDTDTQYF
CDR3 DNA: TGTGCCAGCTCATACGGGACAGACACAGATACGCAGTATTTT
J gene: TRBJ2-3
clone size: -
D gene: TRBD1
V gene: TRBV18

CDR3 protein: CASRQHGGGKLEQYF
CDR3 DNA: TGTGCCAGCAGACAACACGGGGGGGGAAAGCTCGAGCAGTACTTC
J gene: TRBJ2-7
clone size: -
D gene: TRBD2
V gene: TRBV6-6

CDR3 protein: CASSWRAGQTILLEAFF
CDR3 DNA: TGTGCCAGCAGCTGGAGGGCAGGACAAACCATACTGCTTGAAGCTTTCTTT
J gene: TRBJ1-1
clone size: once
D gene: -
V gene: TRBV5-5

CDR3 protein: CACRTGSYEQYF
CDR3 DNA: TGTGCCTGCAGGACAGGAAGTTACGAGCAGTACTTC
J gene: TRBJ2-7
clone size: -
D gene: TRBD1
V gene: TRBV30

CDR3 protein: CASSQDRTGFLF
CDR3 DNA: TGTGCCAGCAGCCAAGATCGGACAGGGTTTCTCTTC
J gene: TRBJ2-1
clone size: -
D gene: TRBD1
V gene: TRBV3-1/TRBV3-2

CDR3 protein: CASSTGGVGPQHF
CDR3 DNA: TGTGCCAGCTCGACAGGGGGAGTAGGGCCCCAGCATTTT
J gene: TRBJ1-5
clone size: few
D gene: TRBD1
V gene: TRBV19

CDR3 protein: CASRPGTITGELFF
CDR3 DNA: TGTGCCAGCAGACCCGGGACAATTACCGGGGAGCTGTTTTTT
J gene: TRBJ2-2
clone size: -
D gene: -
V gene: TRBV2